This paragraph reports one T cell receptor (beta chain). Its antigen is as yet unknown. This specimen belongs to a study of a mutant IDH1 vaccine in newly diagnosed glioma. The assay was immunoSEQ multiplex PCR, and TCRdb's table has in-frame clones only and misses some. The table lists 60,000 or so clones, about 81% of them singletons. The CDR3 extends over 16 amino acids. V was shortened by 0 bases and J by 0 bases, with 12 bases between the two germline ends. Looked up from germline, CDR1 is SGHNT and CDR2 is YYREEE (reference sequence). Stated time point: week 23, last vaccination. Topical imiquimod was applied with each vaccine dose, which held 300 ug of mutant IDH1 20-mer peptide.

Here the sequenced sample was PBMCs, taken from a glioma patient whose treatment included an IDH1 peptide vaccine. The chain links TRBV5-4 to TRBJ1-1; D call uncertain. The source of this sequence is a woman in her thirties or forties with glioma. Some clones in this sample may be carry-over from other donors' samples. The CDR3 spells CASSLAISFLNTEAFF. The CDR3 nucleotides are TGTGCCAGCAGCTTGGCCATATCGTTCTTGAACACTGAAGCTTTCTTT. Variable domain in full (rest from reference TRBV5-4 and TRBJ1-1): ETGVTQSPTHLIKTRGQQVTLRCSSQSGHNTVSWYQQALGQGPQFIFQYYREEENGRGNFPPRFSGLQFPNYSSELNVNALELDDSALYLCASSLAISFLNTEAFFGQGTRLTVV.